This TCR beta chain was identified during a study of blood T cell repertoires in COVID-19. Study information: Samples representing acute and convalescent COVID-19 were sourced from the United States, Italy and Spain. The analysed material was cDNA or gDNA that came from T cells, B-cell-depleted T cells, or PBMCs.

Sequenced by immunoSEQ multiplex PCR; TCRdb stores in-frame clones only, minus some. The sample carries around 56,000 clones, around 79% recorded once. There are 14 residues in the CDR3. Trimming left V 2 bases short and J 2 bases short, with 10 bases between. Germline V gene data show CDR1 as SGHNT and CDR2 as YYREEE (reference sequence). This TCR was sampled from a man aged 55 to 70 with acute or convalescent COVID-19. Sequences were obtained from peripheral blood. The chain couples TRBV5-4 to TRBJ2-5; maybe TRBD2 (6 bases). The CDR3 region is CASSLREEQETQYF. The CDR3 nucleotides read TGTGCCAGCAGCTTAAGGGAGGAACAAGAGACCCAGTACTTC.